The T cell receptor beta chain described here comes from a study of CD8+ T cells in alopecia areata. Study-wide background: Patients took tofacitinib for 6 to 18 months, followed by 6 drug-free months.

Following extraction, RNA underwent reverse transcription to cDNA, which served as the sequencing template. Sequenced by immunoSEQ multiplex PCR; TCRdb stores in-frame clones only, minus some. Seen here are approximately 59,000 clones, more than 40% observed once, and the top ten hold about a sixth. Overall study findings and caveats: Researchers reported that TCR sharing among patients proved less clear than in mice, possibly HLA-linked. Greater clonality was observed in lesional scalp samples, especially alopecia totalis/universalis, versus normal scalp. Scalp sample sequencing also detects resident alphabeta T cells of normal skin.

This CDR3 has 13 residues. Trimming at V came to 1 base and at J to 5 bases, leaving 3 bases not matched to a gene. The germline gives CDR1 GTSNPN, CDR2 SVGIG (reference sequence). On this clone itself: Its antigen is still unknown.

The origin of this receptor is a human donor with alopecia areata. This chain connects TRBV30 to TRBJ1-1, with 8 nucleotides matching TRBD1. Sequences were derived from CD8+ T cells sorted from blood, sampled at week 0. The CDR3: CAWSGWTGTEAFF. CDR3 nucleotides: TGTGCCTGGAGTGGATGGACAGGGACTGAAGCTTTCTTT.